The 15 T cell receptor beta chains given below trace back to one sample, sequenced in a study of T cells in Graves' hyperthyroidism and ophthalmopathy. The investigators amplified TCR beta CDR3 regions from RNA transcripts. With the HTBI primer set, the TCR CDR3 went through a first round of RT-PCR. Via MiXCR, TCRdb re-called the multiplex PCR reads, giving one row per CDR3 protein. The sample has 360,000 or so distinct CDR3 sequences; 15% to 20% are singletons. Sequencing was done on a sample of blood. The receptors stem from a woman younger than 30 with Graves' hyperthyroidism.

For this clonotype: At one boundary the junction diverges from the germline segment, which might be a read error. The chain recombines TRBV4-2 with TRBJ1-1; 8 bases line up with TRBD1. The CDR3 is made up of 17 amino acids. Germline V gene data show CDR1 as LGHNA and CDR2 as YNFKEQ. The CDR3 spells CASSPDRGVGMNTEACF. CDR3 in DNA: TGTGCCAGCAGCCCCGACAGGGGAGTGGGGATGAACACTGAAGCTTGCTTT.

This clonotype was detected a few times. A much larger clone sits a single nucleotide away, making a read error possible. Because it lacks the conserved phenylalanine or tryptophan at the end, this CDR3 is likely a read error. The chain joins TRBV20-1 to TRBJ2-5; 8 bases are a match to TRBD2. The length of the CDR3 is 14 residues. The V gene's germline CDR1 is DFQATT and CDR2 SNEGSKA (reference sequence). V shed 3 bases and J 5 bases; nucleotides not matched to a gene: 8. CDR3 coding DNA: TGCAGTGCTAGGGGGGGACTAGAGTCTGAGACCCAGTACCTC. It is translated as CSARGGLESETQYL.

The table lists this clonotype with many counts. V gene TRBV12-3 or TRBV12-4 combines with J gene TRBJ1-2; D may be TRBD1 (6 bases). Trimming stripped 7 bases from V and 8 bases from J, with 14 bases between. The CDR3 is made up of 12 amino acids. The CDR3 sequence is CASNRVLGGYTF. For the CDR3, the DNA is TGTGCCAGCAACAGGGTCTTGGGGGGCTACACCTTC.

In this sample, this clonotype turned up many times. This chain joins TRBV7-9 and TRBJ1-2; 7 bases match TRBD1. This CDR3 region has 13 residues. V gave up 2 bases and J gave up 6 bases; unmatched junction bases: 3. The V gene's germline CDR1 is SEHNR and CDR2 FQNEAQ (reference sequence). The CDR3: CASSLPGGDGYTF. Here the CDR3 DNA reads TGTGCCAGCAGCTTACCAGGGGGAGATGGCTACACCTTC.

Many counts were recorded for this clonotype. V usage is TRBV7-9 and J usage is TRBJ2-5, with D uncertain. The V end was cut by 5 bases, the J end by 3 bases, with 4 bases between. CDR1 and CDR2 from the germline V gene are SEHNR and FQNEAQ (reference sequence). The CDR3 extends over 11 amino acids. The CDR3 loop reads CASSIKETQYF. Here the CDR3 DNA reads TGTGCCAGCAGCATAAAAGAGACCCAGTACTTC.

This clonotype was seen a few times. The germline gene is not matched at one end of the junction; a read error may be the cause. The chain employs TRBV6-5 and TRBJ2-5, with 10 bases matching TRBD1. Germline V gene sequence: CDR1 MNHEY, CDR2 SVGAGI. The CDR3 sequence is 18 residues long. The CDR3 protein is CASSYSSLDRGNKEAQYF. CDR3 bases: TGTGCCAGCAGTTACTCTAGCCTGGACAGGGGGAATAAAGAGGCCCAGTACTTC.

This clonotype has just a few counts. The genes are TRBV4-2 and TRBJ1-2; D might be TRBD1 (6 bases). Germline CDR1 and CDR2: LGHNA and YNFKEQ. The CDR3 is 17 residues long. Trimming shortened V by 5 bases and J by 0 bases, and 19 bases separated the two germline ends. The CDR3 sequence is CASSNRIDRSANYGYTF. For the CDR3, the DNA is TGTGCCAGCAGCAATAGAATCGACAGGTCAGCTAACTATGGCTACACCTTC.

This clonotype was counted at least ten times. V gene TRBV28 combines with J gene TRBJ2-7, with unresolved D. V lost 5 bases and J 3 bases, leaving 17 bases between the germline ends. This CDR3 has 15 amino acids. CDR1 MDHEN and CDR2 SYDVKM come from the germline V gene. The CDR3 nucleotides read TGTGCCAGCAGTCCAACTTTAAACAGTTTCTACGAGCAGTACTTC. It yields the protein CASSPTLNSFYEQYF.

This clonotype was recorded at least ten times. The V and J genes are TRBV4-2 and TRBJ1-5, with 10 bases lining up with TRBD1. This CDR3 has 13 residues. V lost 6 bases, J lost 5 bases, and 1 base stayed unmatched. CDR1 and CDR2 from the germline V gene are LGHNA and YNFKEQ. The CDR3 spells CASRGTGDQPQHF. CDR3 sequence (DNA): TGTGCCAGCAGGGGGACAGGGGATCAGCCCCAGCATTTT.

The V call is TRBV6-1, the J call TRBJ1-6, with 9 nucleotides matching TRBD1. CDR3 length equals 14 residues. Germline values: CDR1 MNHNS, CDR2 SASEGT. V trimming: 8 bases; J trimming: 8 bases; junction bases outside the gene matches: 7. The DNA for the CDR3 is TGTGCCAGCGGCCCGACAGGGGGGGATTCACCCCTCCACTTT. Translating gives CASGPTGGDSPLHF.

This clonotype has a count of ten or more. The chain is built from TRBV20-1 and TRBJ1-5; the D gene is possibly TRBD1 (5 bases). Germline CDR1 is DFQATT and CDR2 is SNEGSKA (reference sequence). The CDR3 runs to 14 residues. Deletions cut 0 bases from V and 2 bases from J, with 8 bases between. The CDR3 is CSARDLGGNQPQHF. CDR3 in DNA: TGCAGTGCTAGAGATCTAGGGGGCAATCAGCCCCAGCATTTT.

This clonotype was found many times. The chain combines TRBV4-2 with TRBJ2-4; the match to TRBD2 covers 15 bases. From germline, CDR1 is LGHNA and CDR2 YNFKEQ. V was pared by 0 bases and J by 7 bases, with 4 bases of the junction left unmatched. This CDR3 is built from 17 residues. CDR3 coding DNA: TGTGCCAGCAGCCAAGATCCGGGACTAGCGGGGGGCAACATTCAGTACTTC. Its protein is CASSQDPGLAGGNIQYF.

This clonotype came up many times. The chain links TRBV7-9 to TRBJ1-2; D call uncertain. CDR1 SEHNR and CDR2 FQNEAQ come from the germline V gene (reference sequence). Deletions cut 0 bases from V and 4 bases from J, with 3 bases between. There are 12 residues in the CDR3. The CDR3 spells CASSLASYGYTF. In DNA, the CDR3 is TGTGCCAGCAGCTTAGCGAGCTATGGCTACACCTTC.

This clonotype has ten or more counts. Written as DNA, the CDR3 is TGTGCCAGCAGTTTCCGCCTGGCCGGGGAGCTGTTTTTT. Residues: CASSFRLAGELFF. The chain links TRBV27 to TRBJ2-2; D gene unclear. CDR3 length: 13 residues. V was cut by 3 bases and J by 6 bases, with 8 bases left in between. Per germline, CDR1 MNHEY and CDR2 SMNVEV (reference sequence).

This clonotype was seen a few times. The chain joins TRBV5-1 to TRBJ2-5, with TRBD1 matching 7 bases. The CDR3 runs 13 residues. In germline, CDR1 is SGHRS, CDR2 YFSETQ. Trimming removed 4 bases from V and 5 bases from J; junction bases left unmatched: 5. As DNA, the CDR3 is TGCGCCAGCAGCCCGGGGACAGCGGAGACCCAGTACTTC. Its translation is CASSPGTAETQYF.